The rows below give T cell receptor beta chains drawn from one sample of a study. TCRdb passed the 5' RACE reads through MiXCR, listing each CDR3 protein once. The sample lists some 44,000 distinct CDR3 sequences, around 20% occurring once. The sequenced sample consisted of Tregs sorted from blood. All receptors come from a female donor with breast cancer. The CDR3 runs from the conserved cysteine through the conserved F or W. The D gene is left open where the match is weak. The size of a clone is reported for some rows only, either as once, few or many, or as a class for expanded clones.

size	D	V	length	J	DNA	CDR3
-	-	TRBV12-3/TRBV12-4	15	TRBJ2-3	TGTGCCAGCAGTCTCCCTATATATCAGGCAGATACGCAGTATTTT	CASSLPIYQADTQYF
many	-	TRBV5-1	16	TRBJ2-2	TGCGCCAGCAGCTTGGCTACCTCCTACGCGGCCGGGGAGCTGTTTTTT	CASSLATSYAAGELFF
few	-	TRBV28	13	TRBJ1-5	TGTGCCAGCAGTTTCGACGGGAATCAGCCCCAGCATTTT	CASSFDGNQPQHF
many	-	TRBV7-3	14	TRBJ1-1	TGTGCCAGCAGCTTGGCGGGAGGGGGTACTGAAGCTTTCTTT	CASSLAGGGTEAFF
many	-	TRBV7-2	14	TRBJ1-5	TGTGCCAGCAGCCCTGTTTATAGCAATCAGCCCCAGCATTTT	CASSPVYSNQPQHF
few	TRBD1	TRBV7-2	13	TRBJ1-1	TGTGCCAGCAGCTTGGGGACAGGGGCTGAAGCTTTCTTT	CASSLGTGAEAFF
many	TRBD2	TRBV20-1	12	TRBJ2-1	TGCAGTACTATGGGACTAGCGGGTACACAGTTCTTC	CSTMGLAGTQFF
many	TRBD2	TRBV5-6	18	TRBJ2-2	TGTGCCAGCAGCTTGGCTCTCCGACTAGCGGGTAACACCGGGGAGCTGTTTTTT	CASSLALRLAGNTGELFF
-	-	TRBV7-2	14	TRBJ2-1	TGTGCCAGCAGCTTAGCGCTGCGAGGAGATGAGCAGTTCTTC	CASSLALRGDEQFF
-	-	TRBV12-3/TRBV12-4	13	TRBJ2-7	TGTGCCAGCAGTTTATCGGGGCCGTACGAGCAGTACTTC	CASSLSGPYEQYF
many	TRBD2	TRBV20-1	15	TRBJ2-1	TGCAGTGCTAGAATAGGGACTAGCGCATACAATGAGCAGTTCTTC	CSARIGTSAYNEQFF
-	-	TRBV12-3/TRBV12-4	14	TRBJ1-1	TGTGCCAGCAGACCCCCCGGGGGTAACACTGAAGCTTTCTTT	CASRPPGGNTEAFF
few	TRBD1	TRBV28	15	TRBJ2-5	TGTGCCAGCAGTTCTAACTCCGACAGGGTCGAGACCCAGTACTTC	CASSSNSDRVETQYF
-	-	TRBV16	13	TRBJ2-1	TGTGCCAGCACTCTCCAACTTGTTTCCGTGCAGTTCTTC	CASTLQLVSVQFF
many	TRBD2	TRBV5-1	16	TRBJ2-5	TGCGCCAGCAGCTTGGACGGGGGAGGGCCCGAAGAGACCCAGTACTTC	CASSLDGGGPEETQYF
few	TRBD1	TRBV28	15	TRBJ1-6	TGTGCCAGCAGTTTATTTGGGACAGACGGTTCACCCCTCCACTTT	CASSLFGTDGSPLHF
-	TRBD1	TRBV9	15	TRBJ2-7	TGTGCCAGCAGCGCCGCGGGACAGGTTTTAGACGAGCAGTACTTC	CASSAAGQVLDEQYF
few	TRBD1	TRBV6-1	15	TRBJ2-7	TGTGCCGCTCATAAAAGGGACAGGGGCGCCTACGAGCAGTACTTC	CAAHKRDRGAYEQYF
many	TRBD2	TRBV29-1	13	TRBJ2-7	TGCAGCGTTGTTAGCGGGGGGAAACACGAGCAGTACTTC	CSVVSGGKHEQYF
-	-	TRBV7-3	13	TRBJ2-2	TGTGCCAGCAGCCCTTCGACACTCGGGGAGCTGTTTTTT	CASSPSTLGELFF
medium-sized	-	TRBV6-5	13	TRBJ2-7	TGTGCCAGCAGTTACGACTATTATGGCGAGCAGTACTTC	CASSYDYYGEQYF
-	TRBD2	TRBV27	17	TRBJ2-3	TGTGCCAGCAGTCACAGACTAGCGGGAGGGGTAGCAGATACGCAGTATTTT	CASSHRLAGGVADTQYF
-	-	TRBV5-1	15	TRBJ2-5	TGCGCCAGCAGCTTGGCCTTCACTACCCAAGAGACCCAGTACTTC	CASSLAFTTQETQYF
many	-	TRBV4-1	13	TRBJ2-7	TGCGCCAGCAGCCAAGACTTTTATTACGAGCAGTACTTC	CASSQDFYYEQYF
few	TRBD2	TRBV20-1	16	TRBJ2-7	TGCAGTGCTAGAGACACTAGCGGGACGGACCTTTACGAGCAGTACTTC	CSARDTSGTDLYEQYF
many	-	TRBV4-1	15	TRBJ1-2	TGCGCCAGCAGCCGCGGTGGGGTTGGTGACTATGGCTACACCTTC	CASSRGGVGDYGYTF
-	-	TRBV18	13	TRBJ1-2	TGTGCCAGCTCACCAAGGATGGACTATGGCTACACCTTC	CASSPRMDYGYTF
many	-	TRBV12-3/TRBV12-4	14	TRBJ2-1	TGTGCCAGCAGTCCTGTCGAGAACTACAATGAGCAGTTCTTC	CASSPVENYNEQFF
-	TRBD1	TRBV5-1	15	TRBJ1-2	TGCGCCAGCAGCTTGCTGGGACAGAAAAACTATGGCTACACCTTC	CASSLLGQKNYGYTF